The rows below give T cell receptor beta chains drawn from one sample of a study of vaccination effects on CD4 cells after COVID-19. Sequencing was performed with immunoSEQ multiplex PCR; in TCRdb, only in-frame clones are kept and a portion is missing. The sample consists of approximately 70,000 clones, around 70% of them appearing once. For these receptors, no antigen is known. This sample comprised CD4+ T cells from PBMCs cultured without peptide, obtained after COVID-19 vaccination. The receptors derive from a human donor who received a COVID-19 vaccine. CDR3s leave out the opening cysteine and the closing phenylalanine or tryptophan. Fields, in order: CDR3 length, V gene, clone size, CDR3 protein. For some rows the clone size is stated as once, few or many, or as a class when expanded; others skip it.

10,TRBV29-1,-,SADSGVETQY
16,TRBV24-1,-,ATSDRRDRGSGANVLT
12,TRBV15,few,ATSRPGQMDTIY
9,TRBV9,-,ASILPPAQY
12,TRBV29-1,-,SGSGSGNTGELF
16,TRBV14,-,ASSQDLQAGVFTDTQY
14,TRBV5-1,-,ASSELGGMAGNTIY
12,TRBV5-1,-,ASSPGGSGNTIY
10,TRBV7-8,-,ASSPGNQPQH
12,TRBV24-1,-,ATRLSGGRGEQF
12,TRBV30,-,AWSRRQGWREQF
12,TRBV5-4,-,ASSSTNSYNEQF
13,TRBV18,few,ASSPSYRRGGEAF
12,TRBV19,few,ASSISVRNYGYT
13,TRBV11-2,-,ASSFSGTHYNEQF
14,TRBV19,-,ASSPPLWTGNYGYT
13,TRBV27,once,ASSKTGTGGSGYT
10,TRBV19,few,ASSTLAEKLF
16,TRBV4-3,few,ASSQDYGGGVITDTQY
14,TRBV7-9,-,ASRATGTGDTGELF
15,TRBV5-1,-,ASSLAPGQGINSPLH
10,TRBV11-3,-,ASSLRGYEQF
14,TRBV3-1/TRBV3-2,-,ASSLQTGTSGNTIY
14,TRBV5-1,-,ASSPRGGDNGNTIY
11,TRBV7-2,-,ASSPNAGGVMN
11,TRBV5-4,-,ASSLDRDYGYT
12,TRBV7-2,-,ASSATHENYGYT
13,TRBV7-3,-,ASSSSGGANEKLF
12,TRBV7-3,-,ASAGQGATGELF
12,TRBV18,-,ASSTASSNQPQH
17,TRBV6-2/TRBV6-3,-,ASSPRWTGPLANTGELF
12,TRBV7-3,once,ASSLIGEADTQY
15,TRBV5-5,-,ASSLVSLLRDTGELF
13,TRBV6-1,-,ASSEPGQSYNEQF
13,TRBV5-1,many,ASSWLTGGQETQY
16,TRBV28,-,ASSLSTALGTLNTEAF